The 6 T cell receptor beta chains below were found in one sample sequenced in a study of shared clonotypes between healthy human individuals. Measured with immunoSEQ multiplex PCR; TCRdb has only the in-frame clones, and not every one. This sample carries more than 2,000,000 clones, more than 80% of them seen once, and the ten largest clones take around 0.14%. The material sequenced was naive CD4+ T cells sorted from blood. The subset is: CD45RA+ positively selected. The receptors come from a man between 18 and 29 years old in good health.

CDR3 DNA: TGCGCCAGCAGCCAAGATCTTGTGGGGACTAATCTGTTCTTC. Translation gives CASSQDLVGTNLFF. The V call is TRBV4-3, the J call TRBJ2-1, with 7 bases lining up with TRBD2. CDR3 length: 14 residues. From germline, CDR1 is LGHNA and CDR2 YSLEER. The V gene end was trimmed by 0 bases and the J gene end by 15 bases; junction bases not matched to a gene: 11.

The V gene is TRBV25-1, the J gene TRBJ2-4; D might be TRBD1 (6 bases). Germline CDR1 and CDR2: MGHDK and SYGVNS. Deletions cut 3 bases from V and 3 bases from J, with 12 bases between. This CDR3 is built from 15 residues. For the CDR3, the DNA is TGTGCCAGCAGTGACGGGTTAGGGGGCAAAAACATTCAGTACTTC. It encodes CASSDGLGGKNIQYF.

The chain is built from TRBV9 and TRBJ2-1, with TRBD2 matching 13 bases. This CDR3 comprises 15 residues. V lost 5 bases, J lost 7 bases, and 6 bases stayed unmatched. The germline CDR1 and CDR2 sequences are SGDLS and YYNGEE. In nucleotides, the CDR3 is TGTGCCAGCAGTGGGACTAGCGGGGACCGAAATGAGCAGTTCTTC. The encoded protein is CASSGTSGDRNEQFF.

The rearrangement joins TRBV19 to TRBJ1-1, with 12 bases lining up with TRBD1. The CDR3 sequence is 15 residues long. CDR1 and CDR2 (germline): LNHDA, SQIVND (reference sequence). Unmatched junction bases numbered 3, after V lost 5 bases and J lost 2 bases. The CDR3 DNA follows: TGTGCCAGTAGTGGGACAGGGGGCGGAAACACTGAAGCTTTCTTT. Translated: CASSGTGGGNTEAFF.

The V gene is TRBV10-3, the J gene TRBJ1-1; D possibly corresponds to TRBD1 (6 bases). Trimming took off 10 bases at V and 1 base at J, with 13 bases between the two ends. Germline V CDR1 and CDR2: ENHRY, SYGVKD. This CDR3 spans 13 amino acids. CDR3 sequence (DNA): TGTGCCACCGACGGACAGCCGAACACTGAAGCTTTCTTT. Translation: CATDGQPNTEAFF.

This clone was recorded once. The rearrangement joins TRBV13 to TRBJ1-2; possibly TRBD1 for D (6 bases). Germline loops: CDR1 PRHDT, CDR2 FYEKMQ (reference sequence). Trimming removed 0 bases from V and 8 bases from J, with 16 bases in between. The CDR3 is made up of 15 amino acids. In DNA, the CDR3 is TGTGCCAGCAGCTTAGGCCTTGGTGGGGGCGGAGGCTACACCTTC. It specifies CASSLGLGGGGGYTF.